This T cell receptor beta chain was captured in a study of prognosis after radiotherapy for stage I lung cancer. At the level of the study: Following radiotherapy, four patients went on to present distant metastases at a median of 7 months, and over 13 exhibited no significant progression.

Sample collection consisted of about 5.4 milliliters of peripheral blood drawn at each of two time points. Comments on this clonotype: Its antigen remains unidentified. A read error may be the cause here, since a much bigger clone is one base away.

Findings and limits, study-wide: Reportedly, the usage of TRBV and TRBJ genes was not the same in patients with and without metastases.

CDR3 of TCR beta was amplified from genomic DNA via a two-round multiplex PCR. First-round PCR, the initial amplification, used primers specific to each TRBV and TRBJ gene. TCRdb processed the multiplex PCR reads anew with MiXCR; each CDR3 protein has one entry. The data contain around 27,000 distinct CDR3 sequences, roughly 30% of them singletons. Sequencing used PBMCs, obtained before or after stereotactic body radiation therapy (not recorded which). This sequence was found in a donor of 50 years or more with non-small cell lung cancer.

The CDR3 DNA sequence: TGTGCCAGCAGCTTGCCGGGGCCAGCCGTAGATACGCAGTATTTT. It specifies CASSLPGPAVDTQYF. This chain connects TRBV5-4 to TRBJ2-3, with D perhaps matching TRBD1 or TRBD2 (5 bases each). The CDR3 sequence is 15 residues long. CDR1 is SGHNT, CDR2 YYREEE, per germline (reference sequence). V lost 1 base and J 5 bases, leaving 14 bases between the germline ends.